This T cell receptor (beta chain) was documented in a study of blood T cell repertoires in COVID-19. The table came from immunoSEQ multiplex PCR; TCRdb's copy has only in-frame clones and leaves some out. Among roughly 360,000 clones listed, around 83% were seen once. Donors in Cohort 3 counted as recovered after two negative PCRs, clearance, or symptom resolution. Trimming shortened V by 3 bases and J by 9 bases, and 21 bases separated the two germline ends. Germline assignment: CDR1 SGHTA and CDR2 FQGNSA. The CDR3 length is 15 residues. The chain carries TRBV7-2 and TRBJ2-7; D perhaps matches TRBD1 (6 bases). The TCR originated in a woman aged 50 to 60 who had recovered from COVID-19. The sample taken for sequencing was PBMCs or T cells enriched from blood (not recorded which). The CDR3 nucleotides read TGTGCCAGCAGCTTGGGCCCAGGGGCACAAGGTCTGCAGTACTTC. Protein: CASSLGPGAQGLQYF.